The sequence of this T cell receptor beta chain was determined in a study of T cell responses to AZD1222 COVID-19 vaccine. The study pooled second doses at about 4 or about 12 weeks. Here immunoSEQ multiplex PCR was the method, and the copy in TCRdb shows in-frame clones only, minus some. There are some 110,000 clones in the sample; about 88% occur only once, and approximately 3.4% lies in the top ten. Losses at the gene ends were 1 base for V and 10 bases for J; bases not matched to a gene: 8. Germline CDR1 and CDR2: SGHTA and FQGNSA. CDR3 length equals 14 residues. Whole-study findings and limits: The span of vaccine-associated CD4 TCRs extended across spike, with dominance at 160-218 and 743-854. Of the AZD1222 recipients, only five to seven were seropositive at baseline.

This clone was detected only a few times. Its matching antigen is unknown. The receptor was isolated from an adult who received the AZD1222 COVID-19 vaccine. The sequences come from peripheral blood, collected 28 days after the second AZD1222 dose. The chain links TRBV7-2 to TRBJ1-1; the match to TRBD1 covers 8 bases. The CDR3 spells CASSLGGTGLAAFF. The CDR3 DNA is TGTGCCAGCAGCTTAGGGGGGACAGGACTCGCAGCTTTCTTT.